Listed below are T cell receptor beta chains from one sample, sequenced in a study of circulating and synovial CD4+ cells in juvenile arthritis. Assay: immunoSEQ multiplex PCR; the TCRdb copy retains only in-frame clones and omits some. The table includes about 32,000 clones, 93% detected once. The sample comprised CD4+ T cells from blood. Receptors were obtained from a human donor with juvenile idiopathic arthritis. The CDR3 runs from the conserved cysteine through the conserved F or W. The order of the fields is V gene, J gene, D gene, clone size, CDR3 protein. A D gene is named only where the DNA matches it firmly. Size is stated for part of the rows, as once, few or many counts, or as a class when the clone is expanded.

V: TRBV7-2; J: TRBJ2-2; D: -; size: once; CDR3: CASSLGSTPGELFF
V: TRBV9; J: TRBJ2-1; D: TRBD2; size: -; CDR3: CASSPNSGNYNEQFF
V: TRBV9; J: TRBJ2-3; D: TRBD2; size: -; CDR3: CASSDQPGASGRTDTQYF
V: TRBV18; J: TRBJ1-1; D: -; size: -; CDR3: CASSPKGGGAFF
V: TRBV9; J: TRBJ2-7; D: -; size: -; CDR3: CASSLLQTGDEQYF
V: TRBV5-1; J: TRBJ2-1; D: TRBD1; size: -; CDR3: CASSLIQGADNEQFF
V: TRBV7-2; J: TRBJ2-1; D: TRBD2; size: -; CDR3: CASSLRDSGTSGRHEQFF
V: TRBV7-3; J: TRBJ2-2; D: TRBD1; size: -; CDR3: CASSSTGQLPPTGELFF
V: TRBV18; J: TRBJ1-1; D: -; size: few; CDR3: CASSLADTEAFF
V: TRBV28; J: TRBJ2-1; D: TRBD2; size: once; CDR3: CASALAGGYNNEQFF
V: TRBV9; J: TRBJ2-1; D: TRBD2; size: -; CDR3: CASSVAQRGDNEQFF
V: TRBV5-6; J: TRBJ2-3; D: TRBD2; size: -; CDR3: CASRSGGAGAADTQYF
V: TRBV6-5; J: TRBJ1-1; D: -; size: -; CDR3: CASSPIQGRTFF
V: TRBV6-1; J: TRBJ2-1; D: -; size: once; CDR3: CASSTGLTSYGEQFF
V: TRBV2; J: TRBJ2-5; D: -; size: -; CDR3: CASGTSRGAETQYF
V: TRBV11-2; J: TRBJ1-2; D: -; size: -; CDR3: CASSLPPGHLPPQGYTF
V: TRBV5-1; J: TRBJ1-2; D: -; size: -; CDR3: CASSLDTGQSDGYTF
V: TRBV30; J: TRBJ1-2; D: TRBD1; size: -; CDR3: CAWSGQAVHYGYTF
V: TRBV6-4; J: TRBJ2-7; D: -; size: few; CDR3: CASSAGESNEQYF
V: TRBV28; J: TRBJ1-2; D: -; size: -; CDR3: CASSLQGRAYGYTF
V: TRBV9; J: TRBJ2-2; D: -; size: once; CDR3: CASSVAWGGNTGELFF
V: TRBV7-9; J: TRBJ2-5; D: TRBD2; size: -; CDR3: CASSLAASGSQTQYF
V: TRBV5-1; J: TRBJ2-3; D: TRBD1; size: -; CDR3: CASSRGTVGADTQYF
V: TRBV28; J: TRBJ2-7; D: -; size: -; CDR3: CASATFNEQYF
V: TRBV11-2; J: TRBJ2-7; D: TRBD1; size: -; CDR3: CASSLDGYGQGAVRQYF
V: TRBV27; J: TRBJ2-5; D: TRBD2; size: -; CDR3: CASSSTSGSVQETQYF
V: TRBV6-5; J: TRBJ1-2; D: -; size: once; CDR3: CASSFIGGRGYTF
V: TRBV18; J: TRBJ2-5; D: -; size: few; CDR3: CASSPGQQETQYF
V: TRBV7-2; J: TRBJ1-5; D: TRBD1; size: -; CDR3: CASSSGTGSSLAQHF
V: TRBV9; J: TRBJ1-6; D: TRBD1; size: -; CDR3: CASSVGDSYNSPLHF
V: TRBV28; J: TRBJ2-4; D: -; size: -; CDR3: CASRPSGLAKNIQYF
V: TRBV18; J: TRBJ2-3; D: -; size: -; CDR3: CASSPNPRDTQYF
V: TRBV7-8; J: TRBJ2-3; D: -; size: -; CDR3: CASRRPSEPDTQYF
V: TRBV6-6; J: TRBJ1-3; D: -; size: few; CDR3: CASPLPAFSGNTIYF
V: TRBV2; J: TRBJ2-7; D: -; size: -; CDR3: CASAQGRTYEQYF
V: TRBV2; J: TRBJ2-7; D: TRBD1; size: -; CDR3: CASEGQGGYEQYF
V: TRBV10-1; J: TRBJ1-4; D: TRBD1; size: -; CDR3: CASPGTGGPTNEKLFF
V: TRBV7-7; J: TRBJ2-1; D: TRBD1; size: -; CDR3: CASSLSTGVYNEQFF
V: TRBV15; J: TRBJ1-5; D: -; size: -; CDR3: CAIETHRVYQPQHF
V: TRBV2; J: TRBJ2-2; D: TRBD1; size: -; CDR3: CASSVQGSNTGELFF